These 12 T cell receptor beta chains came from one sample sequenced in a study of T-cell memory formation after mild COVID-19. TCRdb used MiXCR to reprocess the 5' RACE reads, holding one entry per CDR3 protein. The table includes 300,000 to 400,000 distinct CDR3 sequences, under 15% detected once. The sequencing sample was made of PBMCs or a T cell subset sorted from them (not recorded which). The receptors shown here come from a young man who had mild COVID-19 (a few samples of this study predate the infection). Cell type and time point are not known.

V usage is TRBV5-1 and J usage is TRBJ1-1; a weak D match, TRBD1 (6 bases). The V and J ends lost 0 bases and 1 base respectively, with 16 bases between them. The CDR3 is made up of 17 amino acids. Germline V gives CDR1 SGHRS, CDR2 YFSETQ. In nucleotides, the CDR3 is TGCGCCAGCAGCTTGGCGTCATTGGGCAGGGGGAACACTGAAGCTTTCTTT. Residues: CASSLASLGRGNTEAFF.

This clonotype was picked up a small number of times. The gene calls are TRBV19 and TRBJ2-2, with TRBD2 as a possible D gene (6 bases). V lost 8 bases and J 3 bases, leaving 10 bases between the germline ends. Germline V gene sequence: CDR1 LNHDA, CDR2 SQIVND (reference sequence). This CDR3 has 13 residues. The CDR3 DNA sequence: TGTGCCAGTCACCGGGAGTACACCGGGGAGCTGTTTTTT. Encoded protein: CASHREYTGELFF.

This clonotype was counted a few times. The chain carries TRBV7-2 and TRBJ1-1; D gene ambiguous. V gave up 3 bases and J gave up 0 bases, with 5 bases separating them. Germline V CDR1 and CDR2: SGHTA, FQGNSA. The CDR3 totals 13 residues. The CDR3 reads CASSFILNTEAFF. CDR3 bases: TGTGCCAGCAGCTTTATATTGAACACTGAAGCTTTCTTT.

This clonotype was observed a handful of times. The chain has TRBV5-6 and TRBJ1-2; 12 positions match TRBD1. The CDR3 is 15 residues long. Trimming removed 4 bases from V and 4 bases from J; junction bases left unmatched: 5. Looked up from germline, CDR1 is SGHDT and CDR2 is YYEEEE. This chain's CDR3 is CASSIRDRGPYGYTF. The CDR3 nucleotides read TGTGCCAGCAGCATCCGGGACAGGGGGCCCTATGGCTACACCTTC.

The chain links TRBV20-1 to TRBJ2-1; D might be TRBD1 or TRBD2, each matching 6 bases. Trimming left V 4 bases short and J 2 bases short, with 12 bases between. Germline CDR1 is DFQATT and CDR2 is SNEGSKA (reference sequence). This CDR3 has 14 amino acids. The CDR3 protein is CSANRGPAYNEQFF. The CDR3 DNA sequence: TGCAGTGCTAATCGGGGGCCAGCCTACAATGAGCAGTTCTTC.

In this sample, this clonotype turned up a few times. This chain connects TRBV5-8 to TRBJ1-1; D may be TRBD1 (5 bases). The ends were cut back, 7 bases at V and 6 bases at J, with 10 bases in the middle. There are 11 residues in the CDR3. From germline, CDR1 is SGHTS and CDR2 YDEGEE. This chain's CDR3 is CASRGVPEAFF. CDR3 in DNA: TGTGCCAGCCGGGGGGTCCCTGAAGCTTTCTTT.

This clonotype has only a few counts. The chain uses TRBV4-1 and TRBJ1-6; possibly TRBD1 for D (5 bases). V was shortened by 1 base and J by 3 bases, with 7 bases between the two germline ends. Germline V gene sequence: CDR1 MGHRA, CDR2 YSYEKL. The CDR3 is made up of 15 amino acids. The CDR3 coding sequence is TGCGCCAGCAGCCAAGTACAGGTCTATAATTCACCCCTCCACTTT. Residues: CASSQVQVYNSPLHF.

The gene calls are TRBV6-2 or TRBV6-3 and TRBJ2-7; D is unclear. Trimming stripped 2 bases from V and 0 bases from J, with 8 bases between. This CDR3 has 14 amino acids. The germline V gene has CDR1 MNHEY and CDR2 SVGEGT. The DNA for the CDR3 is TGTGCCAGCAGTTACGGACGAGGCTCCTACGAGCAGTACGTC. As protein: CASSYGRGSYEQYV.

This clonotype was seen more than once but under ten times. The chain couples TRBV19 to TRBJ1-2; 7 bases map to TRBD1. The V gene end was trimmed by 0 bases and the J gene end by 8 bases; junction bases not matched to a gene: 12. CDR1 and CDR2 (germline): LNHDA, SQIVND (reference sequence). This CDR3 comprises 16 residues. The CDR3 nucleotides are TGTGCCAGTAGTATAGATTTATCTACAGGGGCTGACGGCTACACCTTC. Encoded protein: CASSIDLSTGADGYTF.

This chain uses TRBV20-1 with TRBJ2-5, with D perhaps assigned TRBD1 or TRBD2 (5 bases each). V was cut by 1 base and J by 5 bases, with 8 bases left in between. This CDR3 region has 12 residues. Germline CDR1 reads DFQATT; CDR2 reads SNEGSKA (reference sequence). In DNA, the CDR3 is TGCAGTGCTAGAGGGGACGACGAGACCCAGTACTTC. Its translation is CSARGDDETQYF.

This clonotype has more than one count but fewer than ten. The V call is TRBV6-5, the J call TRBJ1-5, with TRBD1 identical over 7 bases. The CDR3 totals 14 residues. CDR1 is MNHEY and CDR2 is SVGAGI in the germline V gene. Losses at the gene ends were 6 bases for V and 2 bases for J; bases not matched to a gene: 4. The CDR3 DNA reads TGTGCCAGCAGGAGGGGGCCCGGCAATCAGCCCCAGCATTTT. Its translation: CASRRGPGNQPQHF.

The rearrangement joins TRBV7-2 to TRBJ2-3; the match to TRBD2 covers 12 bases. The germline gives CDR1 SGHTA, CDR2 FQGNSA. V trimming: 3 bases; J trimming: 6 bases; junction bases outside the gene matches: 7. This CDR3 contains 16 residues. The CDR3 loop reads CASSFTTSGGMDTQYF. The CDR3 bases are TGTGCCAGCAGCTTTACGACTAGCGGGGGAATGGATACGCAGTATTTT.